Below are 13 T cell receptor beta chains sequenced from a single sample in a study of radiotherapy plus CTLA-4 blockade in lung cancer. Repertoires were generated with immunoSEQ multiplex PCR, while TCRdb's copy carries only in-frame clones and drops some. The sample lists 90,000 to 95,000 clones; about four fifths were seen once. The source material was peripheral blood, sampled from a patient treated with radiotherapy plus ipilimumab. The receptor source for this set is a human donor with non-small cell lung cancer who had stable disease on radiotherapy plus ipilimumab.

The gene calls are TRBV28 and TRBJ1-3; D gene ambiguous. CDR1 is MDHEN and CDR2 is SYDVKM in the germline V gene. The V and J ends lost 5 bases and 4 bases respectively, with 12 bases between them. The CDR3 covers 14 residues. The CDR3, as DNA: TGTGCCAGCAGTGGCGGGTCGGTGGGAAACACCATATATTTT. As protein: CASSGGSVGNTIYF.

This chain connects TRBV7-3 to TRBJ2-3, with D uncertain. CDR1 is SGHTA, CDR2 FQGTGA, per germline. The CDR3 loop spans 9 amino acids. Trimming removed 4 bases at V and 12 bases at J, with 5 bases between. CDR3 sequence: CASSSTQYF. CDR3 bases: TGTGCCAGCAGCTCCACACAGTATTTT.

Here the CDR3 DNA reads TGTGCCAGTACCCTTAGTACCTACACTGAAGCTTTCTTT. Translation: CASTLSTYTEAFF. The genes are TRBV19 and TRBJ1-1; D gene uncertain. From germline, CDR1 is LNHDA and CDR2 SQIVND (reference sequence). This CDR3 is 13 amino acids long. V gave up 7 bases and J gave up 3 bases, with 12 bases separating them. The full variable domain, rest sourced from reference TRBV19 and TRBJ1-1, is DGGITQSPKYLFRKEGQNVTLSCEQNLNHDAMYWYRQDPGQGLRLIYYSQIVNDFQKGDIAEGYSVSREKKESFPLTVTSAQKNPTAFYLCASTLSTYTEAFFGQGTRLTVV.

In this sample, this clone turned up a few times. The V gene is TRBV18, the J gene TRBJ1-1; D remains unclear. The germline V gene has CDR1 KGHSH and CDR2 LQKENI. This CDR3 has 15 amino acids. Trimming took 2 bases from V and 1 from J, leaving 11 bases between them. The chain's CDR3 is CASSPRRAQNTEAFF. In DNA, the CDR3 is TGTGCCAGCTCACCAAGGAGGGCACAGAACACTGAAGCTTTCTTT.

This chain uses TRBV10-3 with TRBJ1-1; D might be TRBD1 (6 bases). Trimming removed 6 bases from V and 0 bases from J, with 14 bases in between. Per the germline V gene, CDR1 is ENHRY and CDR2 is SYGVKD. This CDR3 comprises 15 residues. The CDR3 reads CAIRDTGQMNTEAFF. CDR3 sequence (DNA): TGTGCCATCAGGGATACGGGACAAATGAACACTGAAGCTTTCTTT.

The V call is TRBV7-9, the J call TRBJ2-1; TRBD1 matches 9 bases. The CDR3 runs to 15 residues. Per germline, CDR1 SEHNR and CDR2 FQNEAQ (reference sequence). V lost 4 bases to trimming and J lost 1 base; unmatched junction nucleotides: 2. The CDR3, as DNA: TGTGCCAGCAGCTACAGGGGGCAGTCCTACAATGAGCAGTTCTTC. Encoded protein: CASSYRGQSYNEQFF.

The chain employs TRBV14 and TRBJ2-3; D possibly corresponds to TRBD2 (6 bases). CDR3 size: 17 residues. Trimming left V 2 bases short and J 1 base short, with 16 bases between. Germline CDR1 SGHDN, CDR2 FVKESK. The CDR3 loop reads CASSQRLVTSGTDTQYF. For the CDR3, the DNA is TGTGCCAGCAGCCAACGACTAGTCACCTCGGGCACAGATACGCAGTATTTT.

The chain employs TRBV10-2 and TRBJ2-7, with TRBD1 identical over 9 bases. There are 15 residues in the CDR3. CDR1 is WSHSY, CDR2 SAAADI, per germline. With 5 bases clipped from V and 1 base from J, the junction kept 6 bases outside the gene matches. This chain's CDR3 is CASSKPGQGSYEQYF. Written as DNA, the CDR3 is TGCGCCAGCAGTAAGCCGGGACAGGGATCCTACGAGCAGTACTTC.

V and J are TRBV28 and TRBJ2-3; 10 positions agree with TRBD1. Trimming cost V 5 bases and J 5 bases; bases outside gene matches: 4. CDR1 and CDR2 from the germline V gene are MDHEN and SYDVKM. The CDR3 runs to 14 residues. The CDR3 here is CASSPWTGGDTQYF. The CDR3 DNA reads TGTGCCAGCAGTCCGTGGACAGGGGGAGATACGCAGTATTTT.

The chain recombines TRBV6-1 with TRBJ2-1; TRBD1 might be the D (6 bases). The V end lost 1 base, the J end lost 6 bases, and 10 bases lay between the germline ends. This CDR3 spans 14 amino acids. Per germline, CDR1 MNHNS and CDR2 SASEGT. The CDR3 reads CASSEGQVVNEQFF. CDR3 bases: TGTGCCAGCAGTGAAGGACAGGTGGTCAATGAGCAGTTCTTC.

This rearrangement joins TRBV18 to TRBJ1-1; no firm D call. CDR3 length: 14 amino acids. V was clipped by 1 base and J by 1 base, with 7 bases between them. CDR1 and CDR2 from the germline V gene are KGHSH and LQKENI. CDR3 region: CASSPLSGNTEAFF. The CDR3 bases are TGTGCCAGCTCACCACTGTCAGGGAACACTGAAGCTTTCTTT.

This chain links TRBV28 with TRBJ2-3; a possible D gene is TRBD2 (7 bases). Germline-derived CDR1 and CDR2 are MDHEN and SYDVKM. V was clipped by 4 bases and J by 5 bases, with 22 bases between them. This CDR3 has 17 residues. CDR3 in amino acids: CASSSPSIGRGQDTQYF. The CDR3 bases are TGTGCCAGCAGTTCCCCTTCGATAGGGCGGGGGCAAGATACGCAGTATTTT. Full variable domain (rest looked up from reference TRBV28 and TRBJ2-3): DVKVTQSSRYLVKRTGEKVFLECVQDMDHENMFWYRQDPGLGLRLIYFSYDVKMKEKGDIPEGYSVSREKKERFSLILESASTNQTSMYLCASSSPSIGRGQDTQYFGPGTRLTVL.

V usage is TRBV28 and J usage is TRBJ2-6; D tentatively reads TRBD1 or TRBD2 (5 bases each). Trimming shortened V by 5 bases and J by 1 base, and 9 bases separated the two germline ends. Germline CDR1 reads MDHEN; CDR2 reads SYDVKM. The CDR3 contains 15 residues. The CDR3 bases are TGTGCCAGCAGTCTGTGGGGGTCTGGGGCCAACGTCCTGACTTTC. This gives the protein CASSLWGSGANVLTF. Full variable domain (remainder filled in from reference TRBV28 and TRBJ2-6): DVKVTQSSRYLVKRTGEKVFLECVQDMDHENMFWYRQDPGLGLRLIYFSYDVKMKEKGDIPEGYSVSREKKERFSLILESASTNQTSMYLCASSLWGSGANVLTFGAGSRLTVL.